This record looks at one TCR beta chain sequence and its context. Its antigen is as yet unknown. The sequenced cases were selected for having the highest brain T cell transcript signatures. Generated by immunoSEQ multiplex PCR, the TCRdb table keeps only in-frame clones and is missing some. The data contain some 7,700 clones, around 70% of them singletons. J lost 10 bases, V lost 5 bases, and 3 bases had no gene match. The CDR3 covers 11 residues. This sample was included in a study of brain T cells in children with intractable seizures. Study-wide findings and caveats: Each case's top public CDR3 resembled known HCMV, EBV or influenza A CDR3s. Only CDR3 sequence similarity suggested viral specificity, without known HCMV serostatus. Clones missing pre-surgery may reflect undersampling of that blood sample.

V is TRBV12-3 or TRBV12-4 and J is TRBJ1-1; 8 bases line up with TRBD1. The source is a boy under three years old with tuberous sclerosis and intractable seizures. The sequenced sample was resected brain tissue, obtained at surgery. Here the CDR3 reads CASSTGQGAFF. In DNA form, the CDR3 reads TGTGCCAGCAGTACCGGACAGGGAGCTTTCTTT.